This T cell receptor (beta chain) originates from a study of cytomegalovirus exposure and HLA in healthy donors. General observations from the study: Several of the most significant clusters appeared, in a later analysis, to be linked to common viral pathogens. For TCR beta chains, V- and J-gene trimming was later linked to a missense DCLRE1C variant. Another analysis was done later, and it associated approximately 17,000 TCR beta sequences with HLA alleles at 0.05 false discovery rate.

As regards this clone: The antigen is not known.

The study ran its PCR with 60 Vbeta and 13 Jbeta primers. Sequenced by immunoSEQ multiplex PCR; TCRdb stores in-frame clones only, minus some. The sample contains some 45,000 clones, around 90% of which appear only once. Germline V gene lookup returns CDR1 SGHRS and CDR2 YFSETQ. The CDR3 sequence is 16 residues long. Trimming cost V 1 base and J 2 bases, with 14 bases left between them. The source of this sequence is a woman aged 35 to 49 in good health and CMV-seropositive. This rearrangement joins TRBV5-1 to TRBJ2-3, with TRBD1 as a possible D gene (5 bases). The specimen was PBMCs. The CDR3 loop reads CASSLRSQGITDTQYF. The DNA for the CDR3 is TGCGCCAGCAGCTTGAGATCCCAGGGTATCACAGATACGCAGTATTTT.